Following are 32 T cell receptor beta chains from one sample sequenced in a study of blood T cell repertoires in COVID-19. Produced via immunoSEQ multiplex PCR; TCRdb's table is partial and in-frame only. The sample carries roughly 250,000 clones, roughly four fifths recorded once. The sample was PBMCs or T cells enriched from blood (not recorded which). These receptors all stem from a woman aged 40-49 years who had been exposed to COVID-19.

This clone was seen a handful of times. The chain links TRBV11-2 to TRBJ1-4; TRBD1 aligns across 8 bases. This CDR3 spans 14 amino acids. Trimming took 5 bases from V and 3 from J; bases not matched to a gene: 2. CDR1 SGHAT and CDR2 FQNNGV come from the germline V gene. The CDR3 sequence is CASSRDRSNEKLFF. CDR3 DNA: TGTGCCAGCAGCCGGGACAGGTCTAATGAAAAACTGTTTTTT.

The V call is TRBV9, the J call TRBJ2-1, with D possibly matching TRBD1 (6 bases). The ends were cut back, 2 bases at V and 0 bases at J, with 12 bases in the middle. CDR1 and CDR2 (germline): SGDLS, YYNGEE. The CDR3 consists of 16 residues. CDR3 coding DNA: TGTGCCAGCAGCGTGGGGGACACCCTCTCCTACAATGAGCAGTTCTTC. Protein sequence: CASSVGDTLSYNEQFF.

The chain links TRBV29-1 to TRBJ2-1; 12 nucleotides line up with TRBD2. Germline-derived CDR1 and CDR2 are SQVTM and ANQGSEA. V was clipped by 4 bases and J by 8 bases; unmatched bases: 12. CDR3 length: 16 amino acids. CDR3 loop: CSVASLAGGRSDEQFF. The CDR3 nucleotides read TGCAGCGTTGCCTCTCTAGCGGGGGGGCGATCCGATGAGCAGTTCTTC.

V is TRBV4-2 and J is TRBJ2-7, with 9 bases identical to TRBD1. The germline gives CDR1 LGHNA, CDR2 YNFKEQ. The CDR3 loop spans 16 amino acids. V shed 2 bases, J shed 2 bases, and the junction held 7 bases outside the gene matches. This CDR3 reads CASSQTGTGSTYEQYF. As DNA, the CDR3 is TGTGCCAGCAGCCAAACCGGGACAGGGTCCACCTACGAGCAGTACTTC.

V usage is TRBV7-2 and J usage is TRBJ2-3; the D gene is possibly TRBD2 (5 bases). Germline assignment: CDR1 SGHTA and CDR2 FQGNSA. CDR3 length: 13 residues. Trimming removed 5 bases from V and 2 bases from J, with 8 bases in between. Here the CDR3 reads CASSPGITDTQYF. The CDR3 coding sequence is TGTGCCAGCAGCCCCGGGATCACAGATACGCAGTATTTT.

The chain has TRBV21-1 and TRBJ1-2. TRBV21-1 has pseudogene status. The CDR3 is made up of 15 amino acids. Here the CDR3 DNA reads TGTGCCAGCAGCAAGCCTAGGACTAAGGACTATGGCTACACCTTC. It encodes CASSKPRTKDYGYTF.

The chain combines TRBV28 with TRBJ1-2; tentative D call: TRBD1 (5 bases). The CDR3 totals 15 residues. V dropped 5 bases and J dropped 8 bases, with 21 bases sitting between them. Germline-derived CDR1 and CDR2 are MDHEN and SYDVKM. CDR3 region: CASSPLLDTPWGYTF. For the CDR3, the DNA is TGTGCCAGCAGTCCCCTATTGGACACCCCGTGGGGCTACACCTTC.

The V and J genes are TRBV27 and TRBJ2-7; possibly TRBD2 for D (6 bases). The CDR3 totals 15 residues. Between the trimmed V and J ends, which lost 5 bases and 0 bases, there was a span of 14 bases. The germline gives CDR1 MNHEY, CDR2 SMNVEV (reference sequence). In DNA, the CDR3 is TGTGCCAGCAGTCCCCGCCGGGGGAGCTCCTACGAGCAGTACTTC. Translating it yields CASSPRRGSSYEQYF.

CDR3 nucleotides: TGTGCCAGCAGCACCGACAGGAATCAGCCCCAGCATTTT. This gives the protein CASSTDRNQPQHF. V gene TRBV5-8 combines with J gene TRBJ1-5, with D maybe TRBD1 (6 bases). The CDR3 sequence is 13 residues long. Looked up from germline, CDR1 is SGHTS and CDR2 is YDEGEE. Trimming removed 4 bases at V and 4 bases at J, with 9 bases between.

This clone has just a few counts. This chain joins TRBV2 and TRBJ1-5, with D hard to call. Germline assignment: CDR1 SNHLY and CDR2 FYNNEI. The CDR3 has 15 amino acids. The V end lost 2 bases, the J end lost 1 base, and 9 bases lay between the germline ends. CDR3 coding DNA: TGTGCCAGCAGTGAAAGAGGTTCCAGCAATCAGCCCCAGCATTTT. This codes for CASSERGSSNQPQHF.

The CDR3 protein is CASSLGEGGTEAFF. In DNA, the CDR3 is TGTGCCAGTAGTCTGGGGGAGGGAGGCACTGAAGCTTTCTTT. The chain links TRBV19 to TRBJ1-1; a weak D match, TRBD1 (5 bases). There are 14 residues in the CDR3. Germline CDR1 and CDR2: LNHDA and SQIVND (reference sequence). Trimming left V 5 bases short and J 4 bases short, with 14 bases between. The complete variable domain, with remaining parts taken from reference TRBV19 and TRBJ1-1, reads DGGITQSPKYLFRKEGQNVTLSCEQNLNHDAMYWYRQDPGQGLRLIYYSQIVNDFQKGDIAEGYSVSREKKESFPLTVTSAQKNPTAFYLCASSLGEGGTEAFFGQGTRLTVV.

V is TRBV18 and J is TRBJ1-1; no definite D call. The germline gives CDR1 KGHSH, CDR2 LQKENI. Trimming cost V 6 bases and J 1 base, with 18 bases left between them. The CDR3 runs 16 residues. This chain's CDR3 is CASSPEDEGSNTEAFF. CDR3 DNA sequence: TGTGCCAGCTCCCCGGAGGATGAGGGATCGAACACTGAAGCTTTCTTT.

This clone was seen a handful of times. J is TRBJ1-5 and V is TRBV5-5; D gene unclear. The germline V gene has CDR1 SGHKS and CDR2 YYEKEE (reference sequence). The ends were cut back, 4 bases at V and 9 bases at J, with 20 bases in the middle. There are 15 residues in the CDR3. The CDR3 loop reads CASSQSEGAGMPQHF. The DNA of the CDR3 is TGTGCCAGCAGCCAATCTGAGGGCGCCGGTATGCCCCAGCATTTT.

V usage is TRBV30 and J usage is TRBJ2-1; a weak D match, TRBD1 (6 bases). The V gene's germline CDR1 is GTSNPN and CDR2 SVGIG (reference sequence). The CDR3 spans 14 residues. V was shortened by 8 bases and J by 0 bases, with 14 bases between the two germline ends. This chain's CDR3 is CAGWTENSYNEQFF. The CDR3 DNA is TGTGCCGGTTGGACAGAAAACTCCTACAATGAGCAGTTCTTC.

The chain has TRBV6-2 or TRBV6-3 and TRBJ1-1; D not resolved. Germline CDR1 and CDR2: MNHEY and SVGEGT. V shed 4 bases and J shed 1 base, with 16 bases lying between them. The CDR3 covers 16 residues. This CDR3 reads CASSSQHSIKNTEAFF. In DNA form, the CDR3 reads TGTGCCAGCAGTTCCCAGCACAGTATTAAGAACACTGAAGCTTTCTTT.

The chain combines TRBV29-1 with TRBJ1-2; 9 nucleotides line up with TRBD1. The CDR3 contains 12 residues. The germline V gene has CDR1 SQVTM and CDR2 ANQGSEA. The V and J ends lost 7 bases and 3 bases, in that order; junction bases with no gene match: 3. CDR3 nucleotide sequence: TGCAGCGCGACAGGGGGGGACTATGGCTACACCTTC. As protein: CSATGGDYGYTF. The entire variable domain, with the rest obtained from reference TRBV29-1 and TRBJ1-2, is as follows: SAVISQKPSRDICQRGTSLTIQCQVDSQVTMMFWYRQQPGQSLTLIATANQGSEATYESGFVIDKFPISRPNLTFSTLTVSNMSPEDSSIYLCSATGGDYGYTFGSGTRLTVV.

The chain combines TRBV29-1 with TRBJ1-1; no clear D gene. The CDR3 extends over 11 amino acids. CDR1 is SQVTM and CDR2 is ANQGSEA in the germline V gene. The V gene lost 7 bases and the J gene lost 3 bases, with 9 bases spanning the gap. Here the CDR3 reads CSGFSDTEAFF. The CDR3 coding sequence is TGCAGCGGATTTAGCGACACTGAAGCTTTCTTT.

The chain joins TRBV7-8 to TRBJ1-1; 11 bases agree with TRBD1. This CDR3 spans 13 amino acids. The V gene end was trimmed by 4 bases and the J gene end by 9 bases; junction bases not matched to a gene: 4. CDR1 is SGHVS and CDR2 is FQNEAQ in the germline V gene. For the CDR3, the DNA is TGTGCCAGCAGCTCGGGACAGGGGGATCAAGCTTTCTTT. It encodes CASSSGQGDQAFF.

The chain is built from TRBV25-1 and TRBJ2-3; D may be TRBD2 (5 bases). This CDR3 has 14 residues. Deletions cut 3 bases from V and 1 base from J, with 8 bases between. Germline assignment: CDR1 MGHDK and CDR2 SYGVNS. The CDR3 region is CASSDTRGTDTQYF. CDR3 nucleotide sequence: TGTGCCAGCAGTGACACTAGGGGCACAGATACGCAGTATTTT.

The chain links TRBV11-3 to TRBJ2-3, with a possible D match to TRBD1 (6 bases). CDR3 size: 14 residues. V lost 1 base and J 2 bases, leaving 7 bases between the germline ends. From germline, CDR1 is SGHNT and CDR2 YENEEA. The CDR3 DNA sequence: TGTGCCAGCAGCTTAGGGGGGCTCACAGATACGCAGTATTTT. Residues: CASSLGGLTDTQYF.

CDR3 DNA sequence: TGTGCCAGCACGGGAGACTATGGCTACACCTTC. It codes for CASTGDYGYTF. The chain recombines TRBV2 with TRBJ1-2; no firm D call. Between the trimmed V and J ends, which lost 7 bases and 3 bases, there was a span of 6 bases. Per germline, CDR1 SNHLY and CDR2 FYNNEI. The CDR3 is made up of 11 amino acids.

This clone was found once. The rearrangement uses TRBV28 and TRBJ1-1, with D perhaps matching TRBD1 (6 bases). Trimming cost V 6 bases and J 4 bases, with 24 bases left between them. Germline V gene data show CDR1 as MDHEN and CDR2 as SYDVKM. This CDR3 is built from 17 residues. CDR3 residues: CASSRHHGTGWRTEAFF. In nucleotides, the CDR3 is TGTGCCAGCAGCCGCCATCACGGCACAGGGTGGCGCACTGAAGCTTTCTTT.

CDR3 nucleotide sequence: TGCGCCAGCACCCCTGCCCGGGACACTGAAGCTTTCTTT. It encodes CASTPARDTEAFF. The chain joins TRBV5-1 to TRBJ1-1; D not certain. V was cut by 6 bases and J by 3 bases, with 12 bases left in between. The length of the CDR3 is 13 residues. CDR1 is SGHRS and CDR2 is YFSETQ in the germline V gene.

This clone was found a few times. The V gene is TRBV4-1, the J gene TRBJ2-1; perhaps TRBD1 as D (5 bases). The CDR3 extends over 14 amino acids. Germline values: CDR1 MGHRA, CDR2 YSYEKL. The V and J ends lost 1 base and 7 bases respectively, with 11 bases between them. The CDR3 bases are TGCGCCAGCAGCCAAGCCTCCAGGGTGAATGAGCAGTTCTTC. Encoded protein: CASSQASRVNEQFF.

The CDR3, as DNA: TGTGCCAGCAGCCTCGGGACTAGCGGGGGAGTGAATGAGCAGTTCTTC. Translating it yields CASSLGTSGGVNEQFF. This chain links TRBV3-1 (or the pseudogene TRBV3-2) with TRBJ2-1; 14 nucleotides agree with TRBD2. After removal of 4 bases from V and 7 bases from J, the junction contained 6 bases not matched to a gene. This CDR3 has 16 amino acids. Germline loops: CDR1 LGHDT, CDR2 YNNKEL (reference sequence).

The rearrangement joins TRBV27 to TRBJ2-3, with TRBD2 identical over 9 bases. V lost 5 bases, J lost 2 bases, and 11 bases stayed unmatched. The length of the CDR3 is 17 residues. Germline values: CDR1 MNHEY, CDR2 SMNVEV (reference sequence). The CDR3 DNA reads TGTGCCAGCAGTCCCTGGTCTGCGGGGGGGTTCACAGATACGCAGTATTTT. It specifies CASSPWSAGGFTDTQYF.

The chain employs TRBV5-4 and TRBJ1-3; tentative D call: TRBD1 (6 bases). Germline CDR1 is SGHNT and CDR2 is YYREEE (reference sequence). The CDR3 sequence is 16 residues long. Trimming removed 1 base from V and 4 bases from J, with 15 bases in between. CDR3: CASSLNPQGTGNTIYF. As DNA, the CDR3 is TGTGCCAGCAGCTTGAACCCCCAGGGGACCGGAAACACCATATATTTT.

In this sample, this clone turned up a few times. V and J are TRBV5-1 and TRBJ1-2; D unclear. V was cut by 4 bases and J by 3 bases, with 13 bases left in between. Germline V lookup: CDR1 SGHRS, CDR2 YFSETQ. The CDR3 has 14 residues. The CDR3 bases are TGCGCCAGCAGCCCCCTGACAAGAGACTATGGCTACACCTTC. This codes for CASSPLTRDYGYTF.

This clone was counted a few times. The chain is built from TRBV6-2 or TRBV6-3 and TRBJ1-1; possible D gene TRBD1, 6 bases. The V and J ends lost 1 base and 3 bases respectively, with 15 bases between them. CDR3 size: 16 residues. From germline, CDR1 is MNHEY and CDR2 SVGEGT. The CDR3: CASSYYLAPGDTEAFF. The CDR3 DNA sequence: TGTGCCAGCAGTTACTATTTGGCCCCAGGGGACACTGAAGCTTTCTTT.

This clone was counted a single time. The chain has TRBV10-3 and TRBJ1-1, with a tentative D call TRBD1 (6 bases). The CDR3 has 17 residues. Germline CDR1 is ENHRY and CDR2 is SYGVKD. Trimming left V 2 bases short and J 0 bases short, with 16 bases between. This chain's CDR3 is CAISERVGAAMNTEAFF. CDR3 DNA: TGTGCCATCAGTGAGAGGGTGGGGGCAGCGATGAACACTGAAGCTTTCTTT.

CDR3 sequence (DNA): TGTGCCAGCCGATACGGTAGCGGAGAGACCCAGTACTTC. It specifies CASRYGSGETQYF. The J gene is TRBJ2-5, the V gene TRBV6-5, with D tentatively TRBD2 (6 bases). Germline CDR1 MNHEY, CDR2 SVGAGI. CDR3 length: 13 residues. V dropped 8 bases and J dropped 4 bases, with 14 bases sitting between them.

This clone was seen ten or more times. The CDR3 DNA follows: TGTGCCAGCAGCCAAGATCTGGGGGAGGCAACTAATGAAAAACTGTTTTTT. Amino acids: CASSQDLGEATNEKLFF. The chain joins TRBV4-2 to TRBJ1-4; tentatively, D is TRBD1 (5 bases). The CDR3 is made up of 17 amino acids. Germline CDR1 LGHNA, CDR2 YNFKEQ. Deletions cut 0 bases from V and 0 bases from J, with 11 bases between.